The 30 T cell receptor beta chains below were found in one sample sequenced in a study of CD8+CD57+ T cells in acquired aplastic anemia. Profiling that covered TCR beta VDJ and CDR3 relied on genomic DNA as its template. TCRdb called the reads again in MiXCR, with one record for every CDR3 protein. The sample includes roughly 180,000 distinct CDR3 sequences, 64% of them seen just once. Material for sequencing was sorted CD4+, CD8+, or CD8+CD57+ T cells (not recorded which) from PBMCs. The receptors were gathered from a human donor with severe aplastic anemia or a healthy control (not recorded which).

This clonotype was counted many times. This rearrangement joins TRBV11-2 to TRBJ2-3, with 11 bases lining up with TRBD2. The CDR3 runs to 18 residues. The germline V gene has CDR1 SGHAT and CDR2 FQNNGV. V was clipped by 7 bases and J by 6 bases; unmatched bases: 18. The CDR3 nucleotides are TGTGCCAGCAACTCTCCGGTAGCGGGGGGGATTCCCCCCGATACGCAGTATTTT. This translates into CASNSPVAGGIPPDTQYF.

The table lists this clonotype with a count of one. The chain carries TRBV7-8 and TRBJ2-7; 7 nucleotides match TRBD2. The V segment lost 4 bases and the J segment 6 bases; nucleotides outside the gene matches: 12. CDR1 and CDR2 from the germline V gene are SGHVS and FQNEAQ. The length of the CDR3 is 15 residues. The CDR3 loop is CASSSPSGGRPEQYF. The CDR3 bases are TGTGCCAGCAGCTCCCCGAGCGGCGGGAGACCCGAGCAGTACTTC.

This clonotype showed up just a few times. This chain links TRBV18 with TRBJ2-2, with TRBD1 as a possible D gene (6 bases). Germline V CDR1 and CDR2: KGHSH, LQKENI. This CDR3 is built from 14 residues. The V gene lost 2 bases and the J gene lost 7 bases, with 11 bases spanning the gap. The CDR3 here is CASSPETGDGELFF. The CDR3 nucleotides are TGTGCCAGCTCACCAGAGACAGGTGACGGGGAGCTGTTTTTT. Using reference TRBV18 and TRBJ2-2 for the parts outside the CDR3, the full variable domain is NAGVMQNPRHLVRRRGQEARLRCSPMKGHSHVYWYRQLPEEGLKFMVYLQKENIIDESGMPKERFSAEFPKEGPSILRIQQVVRGDSAAYFCASSPETGDGELFFGEGSRLTVL.

In its sample, this clonotype was seen many times. The chain combines TRBV7-9 with TRBJ2-7; tentatively, D is TRBD1 (5 bases). There are 12 residues in the CDR3. Looked up from germline, CDR1 is SEHNR and CDR2 is FQNEAQ (reference sequence). Deletions cut 7 bases from V and 6 bases from J, with 13 bases between. CDR3 DNA: TGTGCCAGCAACCTTAATGGGGCCGAGCAGTACTTC. It translates to CASNLNGAEQYF. The full variable domain, with the rest looked up from reference TRBV7-9 and TRBJ2-7, is DTGVSQNPRHKITKRGQNVTFRCDPISEHNRLYWYRQTLGQGPEFLTYFQNEAQLEKSRLLSDRFSAERPKGSFSTLEIQRTEQGDSAMYLCASNLNGAEQYFGPGTRLTVT.

V is TRBV7-9 and J is TRBJ2-2, with D perhaps TRBD1 (6 bases). This CDR3 has 16 amino acids. Looked up from germline, CDR1 is SEHNR and CDR2 is FQNEAQ (reference sequence). V lost 7 bases and J lost 4, with 19 bases in between. This CDR3 reads CASTDDVDSITGELFF. Here the CDR3 DNA reads TGTGCCAGCACCGACGACGTGGACAGCATCACCGGGGAGCTGTTTTTT.

The V gene is TRBV15, the J gene TRBJ1-5; TRBD1 is a possible D gene (5 bases). Trimming removed 3 bases from V and 0 bases from J, with 9 bases in between. CDR1 is LNHNV and CDR2 is YYDKDF in the germline V gene (reference sequence). The CDR3 is 15 residues long. The DNA of the CDR3 is TGTGCCACCAGCAGTCGACAGATTAGCAATCAGCCCCAGCATTTT. Its protein is CATSSRQISNQPQHF.

The chain joins TRBV25-1 to TRBJ1-6; D not certain. The CDR3 sequence is 14 residues long. Trimming pared 3 bases from V and 8 bases from J, leaving 11 bases between. Germline V gene data show CDR1 as MGHDK and CDR2 as SYGVNS. The CDR3 DNA reads as TGTGCCAGCAGTGACTCTGCAAAGCATTCACCCCTCCACTTT. Protein sequence: CASSDSAKHSPLHF.

This clonotype has only a few counts. One end of the junction is discordant with germline, which a read error may explain. The V and J genes are TRBV5-1 and TRBJ2-7; 8 bases match TRBD2. This CDR3 is 14 amino acids long. Germline CDR1 is SGHRS and CDR2 is YFSETQ. The CDR3 spells CASSIAGGLPAQYF. The CDR3 DNA follows: TGCGCCAGCAGCATCGCGGGGGGACTGCCAGCGCAGTACTTT.

At least ten counts were recorded for this clonotype. The J gene is TRBJ1-1, the V gene TRBV20-1, with D perhaps matching TRBD1 (5 bases). Germline CDR1 and CDR2: DFQATT and SNEGSKA (reference sequence). The CDR3 is 13 residues long. With 6 bases removed from V and 1 base from J, the gap between germline ends came to 12 bases. CDR3 loop: CSAGTIQNTEAFF. The DNA for the CDR3 is TGCAGTGCAGGGACTATTCAGAACACTGAAGCTTTCTTT.

V and J are TRBV10-3 and TRBJ1-2; TRBD1 matches 8 bases. CDR1 is ENHRY and CDR2 is SYGVKD in the germline V gene. V dropped 5 bases and J dropped 6; count of bases not matched to a gene: 14. The CDR3 sequence is 16 residues long. The CDR3 sequence is CAISKRIQGASDGYTF. In nucleotides, the CDR3 is TGTGCCATCAGTAAGAGAATCCAGGGGGCAAGCGATGGCTACACCTTC.

The rearrangement uses TRBV4-2 and TRBJ1-4, with a tentative D call TRBD1 (5 bases). The CDR3 totals 15 residues. Germline CDR1 LGHNA, CDR2 YNFKEQ. Trimming left V 4 bases short and J 5 bases short, with 14 bases between. The DNA of the CDR3 is TGTGCCAGCAGCCCACCGGGACGGATGAATGAAAAACTGTTTTTT. Translation gives CASSPPGRMNEKLFF.

The V gene is TRBV24-1, the J gene TRBJ2-2; no clear D gene. Per germline, CDR1 KGHDR and CDR2 SFDVKD. The CDR3 is 12 amino acids. V was pared by 7 bases and J by 5 bases, with 7 bases between. CDR3 residues: CATSAGTGELFF. Here the CDR3 DNA reads TGTGCCACCAGCGCCGGGACCGGGGAGCTGTTTTTT.

This clonotype was observed a few times. This chain joins TRBV19 and TRBJ2-1; 8 positions match TRBD2. V was clipped by 2 bases and J by 8 bases; unmatched bases: 20. The CDR3 is 19 amino acids. Germline loops: CDR1 LNHDA, CDR2 SQIVND (reference sequence). The CDR3 bases are TGTGCCAGTAGTATAAGTTTCACTAGCGGCATAATGGAAGTAGATGAGCAGTTCTTC. Protein sequence: CASSISFTSGIMEVDEQFF.

This clonotype was recorded once. The V gene is TRBV7-3, the J gene TRBJ1-1, with D possibly TRBD1 on 6 matching bases. The CDR3 is 14 residues long. CDR1 SGHTA and CDR2 FQGTGA come from the germline V gene. The V and J ends lost 4 bases and 4 bases respectively, with 13 bases between them. CDR3 in DNA: TGTGCCAGCAGCTCTCAGGGGAGTGGCACTGAAGCTTTCTTT. Protein: CASSSQGSGTEAFF.

This chain uses TRBV10-2 with TRBJ1-6; D is undetermined. Germline lookup yields CDR1 WSHSY and CDR2 SAAADI. This CDR3 is 14 amino acids long. The ends were cut back, 6 bases at V and 5 bases at J, with 11 bases in the middle. CDR3 in amino acids: CASRSGRNNSPLHF. DNA of the CDR3: TGCGCCAGCAGATCCGGACGGAATAATTCACCCCTCCACTTT.

The chain uses TRBV20-1 and TRBJ2-7; D gene ambiguous. The CDR3 contains 11 residues. V was pared by 3 bases and J by 7 bases, with 10 bases between. CDR1 is DFQATT, CDR2 SNEGSKA, per germline (reference sequence). DNA for the CDR3: TGCAGTGCTAGTTACCTGAGTGAGCAGTACTTC. Its translation: CSASYLSEQYF.

The chain is built from TRBV11-1 and TRBJ1-2, with a tentative D call TRBD1 (6 bases). The CDR3 has 15 amino acids. CDR1 is SGHAT, CDR2 FQDESV, per germline (reference sequence). The V end was cut by 5 bases, the J end by 7 bases, with 20 bases between. The CDR3: CASSPRRGRSRGYTF. In DNA form, the CDR3 reads TGTGCCAGCAGCCCAAGACGGGGGCGTTCTCGTGGCTACACCTTC.

This chain uses TRBV11-1 with TRBJ2-1; 7 bases align to TRBD2. Germline CDR1 SGHAT, CDR2 FQDESV (reference sequence). J lost 0 bases, V lost 4 bases, and 6 bases had no gene match. The CDR3 totals 16 residues. The CDR3 nucleotides read TGTGCCAGCAGCTCCAAGCGGGGAAGCTCCTACAATGAGCAGTTCTTC. This sequence encodes CASSSKRGSSYNEQFF.

This clonotype occurred a few times. V usage is TRBV7-8 and J usage is TRBJ1-1; D possibly corresponds to TRBD1 (5 bases). Trimming removed 2 bases at V and 4 bases at J, with 14 bases between. This CDR3 contains 15 residues. CDR1 and CDR2 (germline): SGHVS, FQNEAQ. CDR3 in amino acids: CASSLLGRSGTEAFF. In DNA, the CDR3 is TGTGCCAGCAGCTTATTGGGGCGGTCGGGCACTGAAGCTTTCTTT.

The chain joins TRBV10-2 to TRBJ1-4; no clear D. The germline V gene has CDR1 WSHSY and CDR2 SAAADI. V lost 6 bases to trimming and J lost 5 bases, with 13 bases between them. The CDR3 consists of 14 residues. CDR3 sequence: CASRSAGRNEKLFF. The CDR3 region has the DNA TGCGCCAGCAGATCAGCGGGCCGGAATGAAAAACTGTTTTTT.

This clonotype was detected many times. V usage is TRBV5-8 and J usage is TRBJ2-7; 12 bases line up with TRBD1. The CDR3 is made up of 15 amino acids. The junction had 11 bases not matched to a gene; V was cut back by 4 bases and J by 9 bases. The germline gives CDR1 SGHTS, CDR2 YDEGEE. Written as DNA, the CDR3 is TGTGCCAGCAGCGGATGGGGACAGGGGGCAGACGGGCAGTACTTC. This encodes CASSGWGQGADGQYF. The full variable domain, rest sourced from reference TRBV5-8 and TRBJ2-7, is EAGVTQSPTHLIKTRGQQATLRCSPISGHTSVYWYQQALGLGLQFLLWYDEGEERNRGNFPPRFSGRQFPNYSSELNVNALELEDSALYLCASSGWGQGADGQYFGPGTRLTVT.

This clonotype has at least ten counts. This rearrangement joins TRBV4-2 to TRBJ1-5, with 10 bases fitting TRBD1. J gave up 5 bases and V 3 bases, and 7 bases lay outside the gene matches. Germline CDR1 and CDR2: LGHNA and YNFKEQ. The CDR3 contains 16 residues. The CDR3 nucleotides read TGTGCCAGCAGCCAGGAACTGGGACAGGGGTATCAGCCCCAGCATTTT. Its translation is CASSQELGQGYQPQHF.

The CDR3 DNA sequence: TGTGCCAGCAGCTACGGACAGGGGTCTAGCGAGCAGTACTTC. It codes for CASSYGQGSSEQYF. The genes are TRBV7-8 and TRBJ2-7; 9 bases fit TRBD1. CDR1 and CDR2 from the germline V gene are SGHVS and FQNEAQ. V dropped 4 bases and J dropped 6; count of bases not matched to a gene: 7. This CDR3 spans 14 amino acids.

The V and J genes are TRBV7-6 and TRBJ2-7; 7 bases are shared with TRBD1. The CDR3 spans 14 residues. The germline gives CDR1 SGHVS, CDR2 FNYEAQ. The J segment lost 5 bases and the V segment lost 5 bases, leaving 9 bases of the junction unmatched. The CDR3 DNA sequence: TGTGCCAGCAGCCCTCGGACAGGTCGCGACGAGCAGTACTTC. It codes for CASSPRTGRDEQYF.

The chain is built from TRBV7-2 and TRBJ1-6; D gene unclear. The CDR3 spans 15 residues. Germline V gene lookup returns CDR1 SGHTA and CDR2 FQGNSA. V was clipped by 5 bases and J by 11 bases, with 19 bases between them. CDR3: CASSPRVMRRTPLHF. DNA of the CDR3: TGTGCCAGCAGCCCTCGGGTCATGAGGAGGACACCCCTCCACTTT.

This rearrangement joins TRBV15 to TRBJ2-1; the D gene is possibly TRBD1 (5 bases). V gave up 5 bases and J gave up 0 bases, with 11 bases separating them. The CDR3 spans 15 residues. The V gene's germline CDR1 is LNHNV and CDR2 YYDKDF (reference sequence). The CDR3 here is CATSSQGGSYNEQFF. Written as DNA, the CDR3 is TGTGCCACCAGCTCTCAGGGCGGCTCCTACAATGAGCAGTTCTTC.

V gene TRBV20-1 combines with J gene TRBJ1-5, with D hard to call. The CDR3 length is 12 residues. Germline CDR1 reads DFQATT; CDR2 reads SNEGSKA (reference sequence). The V end lost 3 bases, the J end lost 3 bases, and 6 bases lay between the germline ends. CDR3 protein: CSASRINQPQHF. The CDR3 nucleotides are TGCAGTGCTAGCCGGATCAATCAGCCCCAGCATTTT.

The chain couples TRBV7-6 to TRBJ2-1; TRBD2 agrees at 10 bases. The V gene end was trimmed by 1 base and the J gene end by 6 bases; junction bases not matched to a gene: 3. CDR1 is SGHVS, CDR2 FNYEAQ, per germline. This CDR3 spans 15 amino acids. CDR3 sequence reads: CASSLERGGGNEQFF. The CDR3 DNA is TGTGCCAGCAGCTTAGAGCGGGGGGGGGGCAATGAGCAGTTCTTC.

The CDR3 nucleotides are TGTGCCAGCAGCTTAATGGGGAACACTGAGCAGTTCTTC. It codes for CASSLMGNTEQFF. The rearrangement uses TRBV7-2 and TRBJ2-1; D unclear. V lost 2 bases and J lost 9, with 11 bases in between. This CDR3 spans 13 amino acids. Germline lookup yields CDR1 SGHTA and CDR2 FQGNSA.

The table lists this clonotype with a few counts. J is TRBJ2-7 and V is TRBV20-1, with TRBD2 matching over 12 bases. With 4 bases clipped from V and 3 bases from J, the junction kept 4 bases outside the gene matches. Germline lookup yields CDR1 DFQATT and CDR2 SNEGSKA (reference sequence). The CDR3 is made up of 14 amino acids. CDR3 sequence reads: CSAKGLAGIYEQYF. In DNA, the CDR3 is TGCAGTGCTAAAGGACTAGCGGGGATCTACGAGCAGTACTTC.